Listed here are 5 T cell receptor beta chains from one sample, sequenced in a study of OX40 agonist ivuxolimab in advanced cancers. Produced via immunoSEQ multiplex PCR; TCRdb's table is partial and in-frame only. The sample consists of over 40,000 clones, 80% of them appearing once. The sample consisted of CD4+ or CD8+ T cells sorted from blood, taken in a trial of the OX40 agonist ivuxolimab. Receptors originate from an adult with an advanced solid tumor such as melanoma, head and neck, liver or kidney cancer.

This chain uses TRBV2 with TRBJ2-1; 8 nucleotides line up with TRBD2. The CDR3 length is 12 residues. With V trimmed by 6 bases and J by 7 bases, 2 bases remained unmatched. The germline CDR1 and CDR2 sequences are SNHLY and FYNNEI. CDR3 residues: CASRLAENEQFF. CDR3 DNA sequence: TGTGCCAGCAGACTAGCGGAGAATGAGCAGTTCTTC.

CDR3 DNA sequence: TGTGCCAGCAGCGGGGACAATTCCTACGAGCAGTACTTC. The encoded protein is CASSGDNSYEQYF. The rearrangement uses TRBV7-9 and TRBJ2-7, with D tentatively TRBD1 (6 bases). Trimming removed 5 bases at V and 1 base at J, with 9 bases between. CDR3 length: 13 amino acids. In germline, CDR1 is SEHNR, CDR2 FQNEAQ (reference sequence).

The genes are TRBV19 and TRBJ2-5, with no clear D. The CDR3 loop spans 13 amino acids. Germline V gene lookup returns CDR1 LNHDA and CDR2 SQIVND (reference sequence). The V gene lost 3 bases and the J gene lost 3 bases, with 8 bases spanning the gap. The CDR3 region is CASSMTSEETQYF. The DNA of the CDR3 is TGTGCCAGTAGTATGACTTCCGAAGAGACCCAGTACTTC.

The gene calls are TRBV15 and TRBJ1-1; D is unresolved. CDR3 size: 13 residues. V lost 3 bases to trimming and J lost 5 bases, with 10 bases between them. Looked up from germline, CDR1 is LNHNV and CDR2 is YYDKDF (reference sequence). Here the CDR3 DNA reads TGTGCCACCAGCAGTTCCCGGAGGACTGAAGCTTTCTTT. This sequence encodes CATSSSRRTEAFF.

The V call is TRBV18, the J call TRBJ2-1, with 10 bases that match TRBD2. This CDR3 region has 16 residues. Germline CDR1 and CDR2: KGHSH and LQKENI. Trimming took 0 bases from V and 2 from J; bases not matched to a gene: 1. The CDR3 protein is CASSPPLAGAYNEQFF. In nucleotides, the CDR3 is TGTGCCAGCTCACCACCGCTAGCGGGAGCCTACAATGAGCAGTTCTTC.